This T cell receptor beta chain was recorded in a study of tumor and adjacent non-tumor tissue in lung cancer. CDR1 and CDR2 from the germline V gene are MGHRA and YSYEKL. The CDR3 extends over 18 amino acids. Comment on this clonotype: What it recognizes is unknown. One end of the junction varies from germline; a read error may be responsible.

Findings of the study overall: Shorter survival was associated with higher TCR diversity in tumors. Compared with tumor, normal lung showed significantly lower TCR diversity.

Three rounds of nested PCR, following a modified ARM-PCR protocol, produced the TCRbeta library. TCRdb processed the multiplex PCR reads anew with MiXCR; each CDR3 protein has one entry. The table has approximately 120,000 distinct CDR3 sequences, 60% to 70% seen once. No cell sorting was done before RNA was extracted from the tissue. This non-tumor lung sample came from over 3 cm beyond the tumor edge. The rearrangement joins TRBV4-1 to TRBJ1-5, with D perhaps TRBD1 (6 bases). The receptor was derived from a man in his fifties or sixties with non-small cell lung cancer. Sequenced input: distant non-tumor lung tissue. The CDR3 spells CPSSHDRGGPRENQPQHF. CDR3 coding DNA: TGCCCCAGCAGCCATGATCGGGGGGGCCCAAGAGAGAATCAGCCCCAGCATTTT.